The rows below give T cell receptor beta chains drawn from one sample of a study of CD8+ T cells in alopecia areata. Profiled with immunoSEQ multiplex PCR; TCRdb holds only in-frame clones, not every one. The table lists under 250,000 clones, approximately 57% of them singletons. The sequencing used CD4+ T cells sorted from blood, collected at week 4, from a patient treated with tofacitinib. Source of these receptors: a human donor with alopecia areata. The CDR3 runs from the conserved cysteine through the conserved F or W. Each record gives: CDR3 protein, CDR3 DNA, J gene, clone size, D gene, V gene. D genes are given only for firm matches. Not every row has a clone size; where given, it reads once, few, many or a size class.

CDR3: CASSFGQGEDGYTF
DNA: TGTGCCAGCAGCTTCGGTCAGGGTGAGGATGGCTACACCTTC
J: TRBJ1-2
size: few
D: .
V: TRBV7-2

CDR3: CASSEALQTVTEAFF
DNA: TGTGCCAGCAGTGAGGCTCTCCAGACGGTGACTGAAGCTTTCTTT
J: TRBJ1-1
size: .
D: .
V: TRBV2

CDR3: CAWTTSGAARTDTQYF
DNA: TGTGCCTGGACCACCTCCGGGGCAGCTCGCACAGATACGCAGTATTTT
J: TRBJ2-3
size: .
D: .
V: TRBV30

CDR3: CSARDFGRGHNEQFF
DNA: TGCAGCGCCCGCGATTTCGGGAGGGGACACAATGAGCAGTTCTTC
J: TRBJ2-1
size: .
D: TRBD2
V: TRBV29-1

CDR3: CASSARTSGNSPLHF
DNA: TGTGCCAGCAGTGCGCGGACGTCGGGGAATTCACCCCTCCACTTT
J: TRBJ1-6
size: .
D: .
V: TRBV6-1

CDR3: CASSDEGHYGYTF
DNA: TGTGCCAGCAGTGATGAGGGACACTATGGCTACACCTTC
J: TRBJ1-2
size: .
D: .
V: TRBV25-1

CDR3: CASTGTGNTIYF
DNA: TGTGCCAGCACCGGAACTGGAAACACCATATATTTT
J: TRBJ1-3
size: .
D: .
V: TRBV5-6

CDR3: CASSQGVYTEAFF
DNA: TGTGCCAGCAGCCAAGGCGTCTACACTGAAGCTTTCTTT
J: TRBJ1-1
size: .
D: .
V: TRBV14

CDR3: CSVTHEESGNTIYF
DNA: TGCAGCGTCACCCATGAAGAATCTGGAAACACCATATATTTT
J: TRBJ1-3
size: .
D: .
V: TRBV29-1

CDR3: CASSVWGFNQPQHF
DNA: TGTGCCAGCAGTGTCTGGGGATTCAATCAGCCCCAGCATTTT
J: TRBJ1-5
size: .
D: .
V: TRBV2

CDR3: CASSWDRNSPLHF
DNA: TGCGCCAGCAGTTGGGACAGAAATTCACCCCTCCACTTT
J: TRBJ1-6
size: .
D: TRBD1
V: TRBV5-1

CDR3: CASSLGNTGELFF
DNA: TGTGCCAGCAGTTTAGGGAATACCGGGGAGCTGTTTTTT
J: TRBJ2-2
size: few
D: .
V: TRBV27

CDR3: CASSVTSGGPDTQYF
DNA: TGTGCCAGCAGCGTGACTAGCGGGGGTCCAGATACGCAGTATTTT
J: TRBJ2-3
size: .
D: TRBD2
V: TRBV9

CDR3: CASSGGGTDTQYF
DNA: TGTGCCAGCAGTGGGGGGGGCACAGATACGCAGTATTTT
J: TRBJ2-3
size: .
D: TRBD2
V: TRBV7-8

CDR3: CASSPLANYNEQFF
DNA: TGTGCCAGCAGCCCTCTTGCGAACTACAATGAGCAGTTCTTC
J: TRBJ2-1
size: few
D: .
V: TRBV7-3

CDR3: CASSWDVRSYEQYF
DNA: TGTGCCAGCAGTTGGGACGTCCGCTCCTACGAGCAGTACTTC
J: TRBJ2-7
size: .
D: .
V: TRBV27

CDR3: CASSLDPGSDYEQYF
DNA: TGCGCCAGCAGCTTGGATCCAGGGTCAGACTACGAGCAGTACTTC
J: TRBJ2-7
size: few
D: .
V: TRBV5-1

CDR3: CATSRDRGETQYF
DNA: TGTGCCACCAGCAGAGATCGCGGGGAGACCCAGTACTTC
J: TRBJ2-5
size: .
D: .
V: TRBV15

CDR3: CAWSERRYNGYTF
DNA: TGTGCCTGGAGTGAGAGAAGGTATAATGGCTACACCTTC
J: TRBJ1-2
size: .
D: .
V: TRBV30

CDR3: CASSEGLAGRNEQFF
DNA: TGTGCCAGCTCAGAGGGACTAGCGGGGCGGAATGAGCAGTTCTTC
J: TRBJ2-1
size: few
D: TRBD2
V: TRBV18

CDR3: CASSVGVGSTDTQYF
DNA: TGTGCCAGCAGCGTAGGTGTAGGGAGCACAGATACGCAGTATTTT
J: TRBJ2-3
size: .
D: .
V: TRBV9

CDR3: CASSPPWDRPNQPQHF
DNA: TGTGCCAGCTCACCACCGTGGGACAGACCCAATCAGCCCCAGCATTTT
J: TRBJ1-5
size: .
D: TRBD1
V: TRBV18

CDR3: CASTGAGKNYGYTF
DNA: TGTGCCAGCACCGGGGCGGGGAAAAACTATGGCTACACCTTC
J: TRBJ1-2
size: .
D: .
V: TRBV2

CDR3: CASSASSSANTGELFF
DNA: TGTGCCAGCAGCGCTTCGTCATCCGCGAACACCGGGGAGCTGTTTTTT
J: TRBJ2-2
size: .
D: .
V: TRBV9

CDR3: CAWSVRNSNQPQHF
DNA: TGTGCCTGGAGTGTCAGAAATAGCAATCAGCCCCAGCATTTT
J: TRBJ1-5
size: .
D: .
V: TRBV30

CDR3: CASSQGLRTQYF
DNA: TGTGCCAGCAGCCAAGGCCTAAGAACCCAGTACTTC
J: TRBJ2-5
size: .
D: .
V: TRBV14

CDR3: CASYGYTF
DNA: TGTGCTTCGTATGGCTACACCTTC
J: TRBJ1-2
size: .
D: .
V: TRBV30

CDR3: CASSLVSTNTEAFF
DNA: TGCGCCAGCAGCTTGGTATCCACGAACACTGAAGCTTTCTTT
J: TRBJ1-1
size: many
D: .
V: TRBV5-1

CDR3: CASSVTGTGQETQYF
DNA: TGTGCCAGCAGTGTTACCGGGACAGGGCAAGAGACCCAGTACTTC
J: TRBJ2-5
size: .
D: TRBD1
V: TRBV25-1

CDR3: CSVDGVGLAGSSYNEQFF
DNA: TGCAGCGTTGACGGGGTGGGACTAGCGGGGAGCTCCTACAATGAGCAGTTCTTC
J: TRBJ2-1
size: few
D: TRBD2
V: TRBV29-1

CDR3: CSVGERQNTEAFF
DNA: TGCAGCGTTGGAGAACGACAGAACACTGAAGCTTTCTTT
J: TRBJ1-1
size: .
D: .
V: TRBV29-1

CDR3: CASSRTERITDTQYF
DNA: TGTGCCAGCAGTCGGACGGAGAGGATAACAGATACGCAGTATTTT
J: TRBJ2-3
size: .
D: .
V: TRBV2

CDR3: CASSEVETQYF
DNA: TGTGCCAGCAGTGAAGTGGAGACCCAGTACTTC
J: TRBJ2-5
size: few
D: .
V: TRBV2

CDR3: CAIGPPPPLDGYTF
DNA: TGTGCCATTGGGCCTCCCCCACCACTCGATGGCTACACCTTC
J: TRBJ1-2
size: .
D: .
V: TRBV10-3

CDR3: CASSFGTDNEKLFF
DNA: TGCGCCAGCAGCTTCGGGACGGATAATGAAAAACTGTTTTTT
J: TRBJ1-4
size: few
D: .
V: TRBV5-1

CDR3: CAINGGREETQYF
DNA: TGTGCCATCAATGGCGGCAGGGAAGAGACCCAGTACTTC
J: TRBJ2-5
size: few
D: .
V: TRBV10-3

CDR3: CASSYDPVSPLHF
DNA: TGTGCCAGCAGTTATGATCCAGTTTCACCCCTCCACTTT
J: TRBJ1-6
size: .
D: .
V: TRBV6-6

CDR3: CASSLGGAGEVWNTQYF
DNA: TGTGCCAGCAGCTTAGGCGGAGCGGGGGAGGTCTGGAATACGCAGTATTTT
J: TRBJ2-3
size: .
D: TRBD2
V: TRBV11-2

CDR3: CASSPSPGTGGYNEQFF
DNA: TGTGCCAGCAGTCCCTCTCCAGGGACAGGTGGGTACAATGAGCAGTTCTTC
J: TRBJ2-1
size: .
D: TRBD1
V: TRBV25-1

CDR3: CASRPTSTDTQYF
DNA: TGTGCCAGCAGGCCGACAAGCACAGATACGCAGTATTTT
J: TRBJ2-3
size: few
D: .
V: TRBV7-9

CDR3: CAWSLLTDGYTF
DNA: TGTGCCTGGAGTCTTTTGACGGATGGCTACACCTTC
J: TRBJ1-2
size: once
D: .
V: TRBV30

CDR3: CATAGLGTEAFF
DNA: TGTGCCACTGCCGGACTTGGCACTGAAGCTTTCTTT
J: TRBJ1-1
size: .
D: .
V: TRBV19